These T cell receptor beta chains were read from a single sample in a study of T cell responses to AZD1222 COVID-19 vaccine. Libraries were prepared by immunoSEQ multiplex PCR; TCRdb keeps only in-frame clonotypes and omits some of them. The sample includes 95,000 or so clones, roughly 90% of them seen just once. Sequences were derived from peripheral blood, sampled 28 days after the second AZD1222 dose. The receptors stem from an adult who received the AZD1222 COVID-19 vaccine. Each CDR3 is given with its conserved first and last residue. A D gene is named only where the DNA matches it firmly. The size field is filled for only some rows; it gives once, few, many or a size class.

V gene	clone size	D gene	J gene	CDR3 DNA	CDR3 protein
TRBV5-6	.	.	TRBJ2-2	TGTGCCAGCAGCTTGTCTGCGGGACAATACACCGGGGAGCTGTTTTTT	CASSLSAGQYTGELFF
TRBV3-1/TRBV3-2	.	.	TRBJ1-1	TGTGCCAGCAGCCACCTAGGCGGGGGTAACACTGAAGCTTTCTTT	CASSHLGGGNTEAFF
TRBV28	once	.	TRBJ1-5	TGTGCCAGCAGCCGGGGGGGGAATAGCAATCAGCCCCAGCATTTT	CASSRGGNSNQPQHF
TRBV6-5	.	.	TRBJ2-7	TGTGCCAGCAATGCAGGGCCTTCCTACGAGCAGTACTTC	CASNAGPSYEQYF
TRBV4-3	once	TRBD1	TRBJ2-4	TGCGCCAGCAGCCAAGACCTCCGGGACAGTCAGTACTTC	CASSQDLRDSQYF
TRBV9	.	TRBD2	TRBJ2-1	TGTGCCAGCAGCGTGGACCCCGGGACTAGCGGGAGGGAGCAGTTCTTC	CASSVDPGTSGREQFF
TRBV11-3	.	TRBD1	TRBJ2-7	TGTGCCAGCAGCCCTGGGGACAGGTTGGACGAGCAGTACTTC	CASSPGDRLDEQYF
TRBV3-1/TRBV3-2	.	.	TRBJ1-1	TGTGCCAGCAGCCAACAAGGGACTGAAGCTTTCTTT	CASSQQGTEAFF
TRBV9	.	.	TRBJ2-5	TGTGCCAGCAGCCCCCGAGGGGGCCAAGAGACCCAGTACTTC	CASSPRGGQETQYF
TRBV4-3	.	TRBD2	TRBJ2-2	TGCGCCAGCAGCCGCGGGACTATCACCGGGGAGCTGTTTTTT	CASSRGTITGELFF
TRBV7-3	.	.	TRBJ2-5	TGTGCCAGCAGCCCGGGGGGCAGCGAGACCCAGTACTTC	CASSPGGSETQYF
TRBV7-3	.	TRBD2	TRBJ2-1	TGTGCCAGCAGCTTAGAGGGTAGCGGGGCCTACAATGAGCAGTTCTTC	CASSLEGSGAYNEQFF
TRBV18	.	TRBD1	TRBJ2-7	TGTGCCAGCTCACCAGGGACAGACCCGGCCTACGAGCAGTACTTC	CASSPGTDPAYEQYF
TRBV4-1	.	.	TRBJ1-4	TGCGCCAGCAGCCTAGAGGGGTTGACTAATGAAAAACTGTTTTTT	CASSLEGLTNEKLFF
TRBV5-1	.	TRBD2	TRBJ2-3	TGCGCCAGCAGCTTGGTTGGCGGGAGGGCAGATACGCAGTATTTT	CASSLVGGRADTQYF
TRBV19	.	TRBD2	TRBJ2-1	TGTGCCAGTAGTAGACTAGCGGGAGCGAGATTTGGGGACAATGAGCAGTTCTTC	CASSRLAGARFGDNEQFF
TRBV27	.	TRBD1	TRBJ1-5	TGTGCCAGCAAACGGACAGGGCTGAAGGCCCAGCATTTT	CASKRTGLKAQHF
TRBV4-1	.	TRBD2	TRBJ2-1	TGCGCCAGCAGCCAAGAGGAGGGGACTAGGGTTTACAATGAGCAGTTCTTC	CASSQEEGTRVYNEQFF
TRBV4-2	.	.	TRBJ2-1	TGTGCCAGCAGCCAACTCCTAAGTTTGAGGAACAATGAGCAGTTCTTC	CASSQLLSLRNNEQFF
TRBV7-2	.	.	TRBJ1-1	TGTGCCAGCAGCTTAGCGCCAGGGGACACTGAAGCTTTCTTT	CASSLAPGDTEAFF
TRBV15	.	.	TRBJ1-6	TGTGCCACCAGCAGAACCGACATGTCCGCCAATTCACCCCTCCACTTT	CATSRTDMSANSPLHF
TRBV7-9	.	.	TRBJ2-3	TGTGCCAGCAGCTTAGTTGACCTGACAGATACGCAGTATTTT	CASSLVDLTDTQYF
TRBV6-5	.	TRBD1	TRBJ1-2	TGTGCCAGCAGCAGGGGACAGGGACTTGGCTACACCTTC	CASSRGQGLGYTF
TRBV24-1	once	.	TRBJ1-2	TGTGCCACCAGTGATTTGAAGGATGGCTACACCTTC	CATSDLKDGYTF
TRBV11-2	.	.	TRBJ1-2	TGTGCCAGCAGCCCCCCAGGGAACTATGGCTACACCTTC	CASSPPGNYGYTF
TRBV5-4	.	TRBD1	TRBJ1-2	TGTGCCAGCAGCATCCGGGACAGGAGAGACTACACCTTC	CASSIRDRRDYTF
TRBV2	.	.	TRBJ2-7	TGTGCCAGCAATCGGGATTCCTACGAGCAGTACTTC	CASNRDSYEQYF
TRBV5-6	.	.	TRBJ1-2	TGTGCCAGCAGCCTCGATCGAATTGGCTACACCTTC	CASSLDRIGYTF
TRBV7-9	.	.	TRBJ1-3	TGTGCCAGCAGCCTTCTGAGTCCGGGAGCGGGTGGAAACACCATATATTTT	CASSLLSPGAGGNTIYF
TRBV7-9	.	.	TRBJ1-1	TGTGCCAGCAGCTCCCTCGAAGGGGCTCGGGAAGCTTTCTTT	CASSSLEGAREAFF
TRBV6-5	.	.	TRBJ1-2	TGTGCCAGCAGTTACGAGCGGTCCTATGGCTACACCTTC	CASSYERSYGYTF
TRBV7-2	.	TRBD1	TRBJ2-5	TGTGCCAGCAGCTTAGCAGGGACAGGGGAAGAGACCCAGTACTTC	CASSLAGTGEETQYF
TRBV10-3	.	.	TRBJ2-6	TGTGCCATCAGTGAAGGTGGAGGCTCTGGGGCCAACGTCCTGACTTTC	CAISEGGGSGANVLTF
TRBV24-1	.	.	TRBJ1-2	TGTGCCACAGGCCAGGCCGGCTATGGCTACACCTTC	CATGQAGYGYTF
TRBV7-9	.	.	TRBJ2-2	TGTGCCAGCAGCCCATCAGGGTACACCGGGGAGCTGTTTTTT	CASSPSGYTGELFF
TRBV7-9	.	TRBD1	TRBJ2-2	TGTGCCAGCAGCTCGCAAAGATCCGGGACAGGGAGGAACACCGGGGAGCTGTTTTTT	CASSSQRSGTGRNTGELFF
TRBV19	.	TRBD2	TRBJ2-2	TGTGCCAGTACCCATAGGTGGGAGGGCCCCACCGGGGAGCTGTTTTTT	CASTHRWEGPTGELFF
TRBV5-8	.	.	TRBJ1-1	TGTGCCAGCAGCTTGGAACTGAACACTGAAGCTTTCTTT	CASSLELNTEAFF
TRBV9	once	TRBD2	TRBJ2-2	TGTGCCAGCAGCGTAGGGGTAGCGGGAGGTCACACCGGGGAGCTGTTTTTT	CASSVGVAGGHTGELFF
TRBV27	.	TRBD1	TRBJ2-7	TGTGCCAGCAGCCCGGGACAGGGGCCCTACGAGCAGTACTTC	CASSPGQGPYEQYF
TRBV20-1	.	.	TRBJ2-1	TGCAGTCGCAGCTCCTACAATGAGCAGTTCTTC	CSRSSYNEQFF
TRBV10-2	.	.	TRBJ2-5	TGCGCCAGCAGTGACCCCCCGGCAGGGGGGCGAGAGACCCAGTACTTC	CASSDPPAGGRETQYF
TRBV10-2	.	.	TRBJ2-2	TGCGCCAGCAGGGTAACCGGGGAGCTGTTTTTT	CASRVTGELFF
TRBV7-2	.	.	TRBJ1-1	TGTGCCAGCAGCTACCTGGATTTGAACACTGAAGCTTTCTTT	CASSYLDLNTEAFF
TRBV6-2/TRBV6-3	.	TRBD2	TRBJ2-7	TGTGCCAGCAGTTACCCATCCGGGACTAGCGGGAGGTCGGGGACCTACGAGCAGTACTTC	CASSYPSGTSGRSGTYEQYF
TRBV3-1/TRBV3-2	.	.	TRBJ1-1	TGTGCCAGCAGCCAAGATCGTGTTTGGACAGTTAACACTGAAGCTTTCTTT	CASSQDRVWTVNTEAFF
TRBV10-3	.	TRBD2	TRBJ2-7	TGTGCCATCAGTGAGTCCGGGGGTCCTAGCGGGAGAAGATACGAGCAGTACTTC	CAISESGGPSGRRYEQYF
TRBV7-8	.	TRBD1	TRBJ2-1	TGTGCCAGCAGCCCCGGACAGGTTAGGGATGAGCAGTTCTTC	CASSPGQVRDEQFF
TRBV4-3	.	.	TRBJ2-3	TGCGCCAGCAGCCAGGACGGTAGGACAGATACGCAGTATTTT	CASSQDGRTDTQYF
TRBV7-2	.	TRBD1	TRBJ1-2	TGTGCCAGCAGCTGGGGGCAGGGGGCGGGGTACACCTTC	CASSWGQGAGYTF
TRBV19	.	.	TRBJ1-1	TGTGCCAGTAGTATAGGAGGGGGGCGGTACACTGAAGCTTTCTTT	CASSIGGGRYTEAFF
TRBV6-5	.	.	TRBJ1-3	TGTGCCAGCTGGGGACTGCTATCTGGAAACACCATATATTTT	CASWGLLSGNTIYF
TRBV19	once	.	TRBJ2-7	TGTGCCAGTAGCCGGCGGGGAATCCACGAGCAGTACTTC	CASSRRGIHEQYF
TRBV30	.	.	TRBJ1-2	TGTGCCTGGAGTGTACCCGCCGAGGCTAACTATGGCTACACCTTC	CAWSVPAEANYGYTF
TRBV5-6	.	.	TRBJ1-5	TGTGCCAGCAGCTTGGGTGATCAGCCCCAGCATTTT	CASSLGDQPQHF